This T cell receptor beta chain was sequenced for a study of blood T cell repertoires in COVID-19. Study-level information: Sample material is recorded as cDNA or gDNA derived from T cells, B-cell-depleted T cells, or PBMCs.

The CDR3 is 16 residues long. Germline V gives CDR1 WSHSY, CDR2 SAAADI. V was pared by 8 bases and J by 2 bases, with 11 bases of the junction left unmatched. Ages ranged from about 18 to 89 years, with residence in more than 20 US areas. Sequencing used immunoSEQ multiplex PCR; TCRdb keeps in-frame clones, though not all of them. This sample has under 250,000 clones, with roughly nine tenths found just once. The V and J genes are TRBV10-2 and TRBJ2-3, with TRBD2 identical over 9 bases. Sequenced: PBMCs or T cells enriched from blood (not recorded which). This TCR was sampled from a man aged 25 to 40 who had recovered from COVID-19. CDR3 coding DNA: TGCGCCAGCTGGGTTCCGGGACTAGCTTCCACAGATACGCAGTATTTT. It encodes CASWVPGLASTDTQYF.